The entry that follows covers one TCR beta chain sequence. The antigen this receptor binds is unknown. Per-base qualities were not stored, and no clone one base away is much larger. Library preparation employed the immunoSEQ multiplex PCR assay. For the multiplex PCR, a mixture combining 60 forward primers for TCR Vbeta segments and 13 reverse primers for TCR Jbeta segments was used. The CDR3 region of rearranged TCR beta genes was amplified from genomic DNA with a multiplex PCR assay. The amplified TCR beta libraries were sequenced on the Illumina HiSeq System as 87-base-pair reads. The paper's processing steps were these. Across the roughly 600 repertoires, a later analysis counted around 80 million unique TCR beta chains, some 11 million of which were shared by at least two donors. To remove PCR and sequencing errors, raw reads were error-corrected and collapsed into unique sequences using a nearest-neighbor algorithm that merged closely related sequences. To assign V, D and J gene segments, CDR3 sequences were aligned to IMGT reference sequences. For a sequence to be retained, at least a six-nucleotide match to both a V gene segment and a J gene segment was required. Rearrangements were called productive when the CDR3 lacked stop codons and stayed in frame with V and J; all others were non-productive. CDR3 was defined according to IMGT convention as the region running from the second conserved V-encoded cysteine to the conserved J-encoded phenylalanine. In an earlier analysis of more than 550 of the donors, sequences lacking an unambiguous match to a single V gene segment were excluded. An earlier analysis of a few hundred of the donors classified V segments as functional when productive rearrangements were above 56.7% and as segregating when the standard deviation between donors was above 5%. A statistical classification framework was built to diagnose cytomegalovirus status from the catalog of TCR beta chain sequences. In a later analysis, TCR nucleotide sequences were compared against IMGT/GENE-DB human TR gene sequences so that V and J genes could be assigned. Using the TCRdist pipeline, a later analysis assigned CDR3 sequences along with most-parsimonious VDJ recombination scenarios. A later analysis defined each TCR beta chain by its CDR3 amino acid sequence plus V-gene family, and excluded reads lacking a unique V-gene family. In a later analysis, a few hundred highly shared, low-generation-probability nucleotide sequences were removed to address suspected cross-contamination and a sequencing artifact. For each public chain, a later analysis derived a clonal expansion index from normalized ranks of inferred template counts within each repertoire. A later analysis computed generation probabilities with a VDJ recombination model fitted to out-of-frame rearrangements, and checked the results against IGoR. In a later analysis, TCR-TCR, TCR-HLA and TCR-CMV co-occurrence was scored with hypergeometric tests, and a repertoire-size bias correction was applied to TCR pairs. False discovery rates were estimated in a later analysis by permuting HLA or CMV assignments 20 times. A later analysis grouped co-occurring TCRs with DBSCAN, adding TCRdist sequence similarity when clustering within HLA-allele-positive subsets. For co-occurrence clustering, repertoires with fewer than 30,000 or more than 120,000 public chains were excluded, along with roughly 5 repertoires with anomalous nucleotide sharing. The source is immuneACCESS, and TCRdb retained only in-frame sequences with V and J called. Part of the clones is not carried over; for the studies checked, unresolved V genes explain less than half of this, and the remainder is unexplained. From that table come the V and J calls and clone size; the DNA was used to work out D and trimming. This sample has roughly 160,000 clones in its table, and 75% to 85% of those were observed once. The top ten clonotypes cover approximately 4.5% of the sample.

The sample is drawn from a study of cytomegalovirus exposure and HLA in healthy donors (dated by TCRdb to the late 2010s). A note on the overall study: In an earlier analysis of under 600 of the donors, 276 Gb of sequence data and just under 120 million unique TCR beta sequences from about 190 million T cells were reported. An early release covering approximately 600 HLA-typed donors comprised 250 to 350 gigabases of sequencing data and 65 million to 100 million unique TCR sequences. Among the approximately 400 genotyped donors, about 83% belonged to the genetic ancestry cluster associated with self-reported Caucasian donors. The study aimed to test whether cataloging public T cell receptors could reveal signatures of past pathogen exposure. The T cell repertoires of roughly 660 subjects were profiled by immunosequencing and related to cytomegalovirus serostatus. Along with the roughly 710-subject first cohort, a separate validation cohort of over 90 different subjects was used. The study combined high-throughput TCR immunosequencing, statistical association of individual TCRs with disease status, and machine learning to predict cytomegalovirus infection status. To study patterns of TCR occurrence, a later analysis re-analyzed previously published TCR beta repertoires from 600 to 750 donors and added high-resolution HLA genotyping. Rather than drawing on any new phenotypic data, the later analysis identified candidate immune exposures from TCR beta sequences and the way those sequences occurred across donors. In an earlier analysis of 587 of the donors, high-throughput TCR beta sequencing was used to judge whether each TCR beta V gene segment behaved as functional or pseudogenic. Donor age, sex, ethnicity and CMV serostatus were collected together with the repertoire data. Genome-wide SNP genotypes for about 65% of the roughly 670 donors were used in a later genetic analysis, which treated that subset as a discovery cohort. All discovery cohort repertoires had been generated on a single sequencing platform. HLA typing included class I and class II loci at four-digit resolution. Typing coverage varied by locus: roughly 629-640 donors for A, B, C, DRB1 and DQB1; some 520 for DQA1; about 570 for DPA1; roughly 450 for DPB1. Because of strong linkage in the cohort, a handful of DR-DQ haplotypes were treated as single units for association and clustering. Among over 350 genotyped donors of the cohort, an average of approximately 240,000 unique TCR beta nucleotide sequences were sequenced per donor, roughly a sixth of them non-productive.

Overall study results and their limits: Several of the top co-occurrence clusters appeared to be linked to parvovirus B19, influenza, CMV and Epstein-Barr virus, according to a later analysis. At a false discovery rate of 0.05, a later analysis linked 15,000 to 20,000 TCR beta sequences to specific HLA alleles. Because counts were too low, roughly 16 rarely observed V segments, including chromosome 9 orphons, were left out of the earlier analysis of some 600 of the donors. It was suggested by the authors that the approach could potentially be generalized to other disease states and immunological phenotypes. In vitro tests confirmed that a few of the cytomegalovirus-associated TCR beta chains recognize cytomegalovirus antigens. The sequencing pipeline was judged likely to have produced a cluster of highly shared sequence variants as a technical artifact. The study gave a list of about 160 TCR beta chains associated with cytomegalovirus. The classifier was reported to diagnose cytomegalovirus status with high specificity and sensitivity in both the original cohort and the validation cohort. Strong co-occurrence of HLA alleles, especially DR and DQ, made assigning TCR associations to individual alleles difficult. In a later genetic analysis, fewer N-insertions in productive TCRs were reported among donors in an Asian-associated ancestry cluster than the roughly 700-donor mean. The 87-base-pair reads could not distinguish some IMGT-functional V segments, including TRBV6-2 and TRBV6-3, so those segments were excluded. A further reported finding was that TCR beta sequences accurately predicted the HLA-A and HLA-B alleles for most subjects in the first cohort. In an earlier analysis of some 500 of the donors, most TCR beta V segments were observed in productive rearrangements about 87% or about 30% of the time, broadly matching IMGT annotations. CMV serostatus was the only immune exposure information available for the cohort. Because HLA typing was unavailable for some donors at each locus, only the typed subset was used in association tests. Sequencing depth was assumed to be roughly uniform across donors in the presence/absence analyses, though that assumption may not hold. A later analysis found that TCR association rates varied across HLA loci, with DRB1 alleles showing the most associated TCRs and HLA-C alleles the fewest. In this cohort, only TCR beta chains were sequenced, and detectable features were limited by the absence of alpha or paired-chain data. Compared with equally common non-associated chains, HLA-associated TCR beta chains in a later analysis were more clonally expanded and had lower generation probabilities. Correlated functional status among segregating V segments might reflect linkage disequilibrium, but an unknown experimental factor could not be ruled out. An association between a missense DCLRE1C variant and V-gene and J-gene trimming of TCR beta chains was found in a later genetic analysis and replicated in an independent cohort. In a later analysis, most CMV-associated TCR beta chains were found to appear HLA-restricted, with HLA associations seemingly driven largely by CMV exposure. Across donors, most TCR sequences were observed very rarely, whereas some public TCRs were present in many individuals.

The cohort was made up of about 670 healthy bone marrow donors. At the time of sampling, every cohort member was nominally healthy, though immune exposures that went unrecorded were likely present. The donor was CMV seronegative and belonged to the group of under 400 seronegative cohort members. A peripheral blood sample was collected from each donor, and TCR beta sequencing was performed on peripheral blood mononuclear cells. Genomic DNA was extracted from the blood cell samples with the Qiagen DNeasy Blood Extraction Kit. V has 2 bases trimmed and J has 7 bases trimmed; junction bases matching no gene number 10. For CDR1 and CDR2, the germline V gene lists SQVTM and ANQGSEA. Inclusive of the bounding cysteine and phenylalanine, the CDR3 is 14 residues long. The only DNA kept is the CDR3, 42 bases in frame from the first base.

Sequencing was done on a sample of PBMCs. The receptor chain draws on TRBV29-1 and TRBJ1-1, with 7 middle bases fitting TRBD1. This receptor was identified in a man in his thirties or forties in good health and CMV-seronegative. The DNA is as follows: TGCAGCGTTGAAATGGTCTTTTGGACAGGTGAAGCTTTCTTT. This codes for CSVEMVFWTGEAFF.